Included here is one T cell receptor beta chain sequence, with context. Its antigen is still unknown. The input lacks base qualities; no much larger clone sits a single base away. From the cysteine up to the phenylalanine, the CDR3 has a length of 17 residues. The only DNA kept is the CDR3, 51 bases in frame from the first base. The germline V end is reduced by 4 bases and the J end by 6 bases; junction bases left unmatched: 12. Via the germline V gene (reference sequence), CDR1 is SGHNT and CDR2 YYREEE. This record belongs to a study of blood T cell repertoires in COVID-19 (TCRdb year 2020). A note on the overall study: Collaborator samples came from the United States, Italy and Spain and covered acute and convalescent phases of COVID-19. The material from the prospective study consisted of cDNA or gDNA derived from T cells, B-cell-depleted T cells, or PBMCs. The dataset comprised deeply sampled blood TCRbeta repertoires from subjects exposed to, actively infected with, or recovered from COVID-19. The repertoires were released in a freely available public database intended as a resource for research on the immune response to SARS-CoV-2. Samples came from the ongoing ImmuneRACE study (first 160 participants) plus 1,254 subjects from 6 global collaborators. Sample metadata almost always included a de-identified subject ID, COVID-19 status, age in years and sex. Where available, HLA class I and class II types were taken from metadata supplied by the sample provider and were not determined by assay-based typing.

Participants in the prospective study were aged about 18 to 100 years, lived in approximately 26 United States geographic areas, and enrolled through a virtual design. Cohort assignment in the prospective study relied on participant-reported clinical history from a screening survey and a study questionnaire. A participant counted as exposed if, within 2 weeks of entering the study, that participant had been in contact with someone who had a PCR-confirmed or clinician-diagnosed COVID-19 case. In the prospective study, mobile phlebotomists collected whole blood, serum and a nasopharyngeal or oropharyngeal swab from each participant. Over a roughly 2-month period, participants in the prospective study had the option of providing additional blood draws and questionnaires. Prospective study blood samples were shipped either frozen or at room temperature before DNA extraction. The immunoSEQ Assay, a bias-controlled multiplex PCR, was used to amplify TCRbeta CDR3 regions from genomic DNA. Concerning the study's data processing: The number of nucleated cells in each sample was estimated from the amplification of reference gene primers within the assay. Sequence reads were collapsed and filtered to measure the absolute abundance of every unique TCRbeta CDR3 rearrangement. For each sample, productive Simpson clonality was calculated as the square root of Simpson's diversity index across productive rearrangements. The immuneACCESS repertoire file appears here via TCRdb, limited to in-frame rearrangements. These files lack a portion of the clones; in checked studies, under half of the deficit traces to unresolved V genes, and the cause of the others is not known. The DNA was the basis for D and trimming; V, J and clone size are from that table. This sample lists about 150,000 clones; around four fifths were detected once. The ten largest account for over 5% of the sample.

The paper's findings and limits, for the study overall: The quantity of clinical and demographic metadata differed by source and by participant and was supplied without curation.

This receptor was taken from a man in his 70s who had been exposed to COVID-19. This sequence uses TRBV5-4 and TRBJ2-5, with 13 central nucleotides matching TRBD2. The material sequenced was PBMCs or T cells enriched from blood (not recorded which). The CDR3 reads as follows: CASSQLGLAGNRKTQYF. The sequence in DNA is TGTGCCAGCAGCCAACTGGGACTAGCGGGGAACAGAAAGACCCAGTACTTC.